This TCR beta chain was found in a study of blood T cell repertoires in COVID-19. About the research overall: COVID-19 samples from acute and convalescent phases originated in the United States, Italy and Spain. T cells, B-cell-depleted T cells, or PBMCs supplied cDNA or gDNA.

The CDR3 loop spans 16 amino acids. The J segment lost 5 bases and the V segment lost 2 bases, leaving 8 bases of the junction unmatched. Germline V gene lookup returns CDR1 MGHRA and CDR2 YSYEKL. Source study methods: Amplified reference gene primers provided the basis for estimating nucleated cell counts. The repertoire was sequenced with immunoSEQ multiplex PCR; TCRdb's copy has only in-frame clones and lacks some. V and J calls and clone size are those listed in that table; D and trimming were worked out from the DNA. Of about 240,000 clones in the sample, 70% to 90% were seen once. The receptor was isolated from a woman aged 25 to 39 who had recovered from COVID-19. Source material: peripheral blood. The gene calls are TRBV4-1 and TRBJ2-1, with 8 bases lining up with TRBD1. The CDR3 reads CASSQTPQGAHNEQFF. The CDR3 region has the DNA TGCGCCAGCAGCCAAACTCCCCAGGGGGCACACAATGAGCAGTTCTTC.